The 5 T cell receptor beta chains presented below share a single source sample, sequenced in a study of regulatory T cells in long-lasting Graves disease. Library construction for TCR beta used iRepertoire HTBI primers and Arm-PCR of CDR3 regions. TCRdb passed the multiplex PCR reads through MiXCR, listing each CDR3 protein once. The table records more than 650,000 distinct CDR3 sequences, about 32% of them present only once. Time point reported: persistent/refractory GD, antithyroid drugs over 5 years with positive TRAb. After RNA was extracted from PBMCs, the TCR library was made from it. Material: peripheral blood mononuclear cells (PBMCs), obtained when the disease was refractory, from a patient treated with antithyroid drugs. Source of these receptors: a female donor with Graves disease.

V is TRBV2 and J is TRBJ2-7, with a weak D call TRBD2 (5 bases). Germline V gene sequence: CDR1 SNHLY, CDR2 FYNNEI. The CDR3 extends over 14 amino acids. V lost 5 bases and J lost 5, with 16 bases in between. The CDR3 DNA follows: TGTGCCAGCAGTCCTTCGGGGTTCACCCACGAGCAGTACTTC. Its translation is CASSPSGFTHEQYF.

This clonotype was counted at least ten times. The rearrangement joins TRBV11-2 to TRBJ2-5, with a weak D call TRBD1 (6 bases). This CDR3 comprises 16 residues. Germline V gene data show CDR1 as SGHAT and CDR2 as FQNNGV. V lost 6 bases and J 0 bases, leaving 17 bases between the germline ends. The CDR3 reads CASSNPGHPYQETQYF. The CDR3 nucleotides read TGTGCCAGCAGTAATCCGGGACACCCGTACCAAGAGACCCAGTACTTC.

The chain uses TRBV5-1 and TRBJ1-4; D might be TRBD1 (5 bases). Looked up from germline, CDR1 is SGHRS and CDR2 is YFSETQ. CDR3 length equals 13 residues. V shed 3 bases and J shed 10 bases, with 13 bases lying between them. CDR3 DNA sequence: TGCGCCAGCAGCTCGGACAACAGTGGAAAACTGTTTTTT. It translates to CASSSDNSGKLFF. Based on the CDR3 plus reference TRBV5-1 and TRBJ1-4, the full variable domain is KAGVTQTPRYLIKTRGQQVTLSCSPISGHRSVSWYQQTPGQGLQFLFEYFSETQRNKGNFPGRFSGRQFSNSRSEMNVSTLELGDSALYLCASSSDNSGKLFFGSGTQLSVL.

Notes on this clonotype: Possible read error: a much larger clone is one base away. The V gene is TRBV6-1, the J gene TRBJ1-5; TRBD1 aligns across 8 bases. The CDR3 has 15 amino acids. Germline lookup yields CDR1 MNHNS and CDR2 SASEGT. The CDR3 region is CASRKAGTGNQSQHF. The CDR3, as DNA: TGTGCCAGCAGAAAAGCCGGGACAGGCAATCAGTCCCAGCATTTT.

The V gene is TRBV7-2, the J gene TRBJ1-6; D is uncertain. The CDR3 is 13 amino acids. Germline V gene data show CDR1 as SGHTA and CDR2 as FQGNSA. Trimming removed 1 base at V and 6 bases at J, with 4 bases between. CDR3 DNA: TGTGCCAGCAGCTTAGAGATTAATTCACCCCTCCACTTT. As protein: CASSLEINSPLHF.